The clone carrying this T cell receptor beta chain was picked up a small number of times. This entry comes from a study of blood T cells in healthy people across ages. CDR3 length equals 12 residues. V lost 0 bases to trimming and J lost 7 bases, with 7 bases between them. Germline CDR1 is SGHDT and CDR2 is YYEEEE. Donors each provided approximately 9.6 milliliters of peripheral blood. For the second PCR, which ran for 7 to 11 cycles, a sample-barcoded 5' primer and a J-beta primer mix were used. In TCRdb, the 5' RACE reads were re-called with MiXCR into one record per CDR3 protein. The table shows over 700,000 distinct CDR3 sequences, with about 25% occurring only once. The sample was also reused in another study, on T cells of mothers and their children.

V usage is TRBV5-6 and J usage is TRBJ1-2; unclear D gene. Sequencing input: blood. This TCR derives from a boy aged 5-17 years in good health. The chain's CDR3 is CASSLAGFGYTF. DNA for the CDR3: TGTGCCAGCAGCTTGGCGGGGTTTGGCTACACCTTC. Full variable domain (outside the CDR3, taken from reference TRBV5-6 and TRBJ1-2): DAGVTQSPTHLIKTRGQQVTLRCSPKSGHDTVSWYQQALGQGPQFIFQYYEEEERQRGNFPDRFSGHQFPNYSSELNVNALLLGDSALYLCASSLAGFGYTFGSGTRLTVV.